This TCR beta chain comes out of a study of blood T cells in healthy people across ages. Combining a sample-barcoded 5' primer with a J-beta primer mix, a second PCR ran for 7 to 11 cycles. A template-switch adaptor that had 12 random nucleotides put a tag on each cDNA molecule. CDR3-containing paired-end reads numbered at least 2.5 million in each sample. TCRdb reprocessed the 5' RACE reads via MiXCR and lists one record per CDR3 protein. Of under 1 million distinct CDR3 sequences in the sample, under 55% were seen once. J gave up 1 base and V 6 bases, and 6 bases lay outside the gene matches. From germline, CDR1 is DFQATT and CDR2 SNEGSKA (reference sequence). CDR3 length: 14 amino acids. General study findings and limits: Estimates drawn from one million T cells were deemed to understate diversity. Age showed a roughly linear inverse relationship with TCR beta diversity per million T cells.

In the case of this clonotype: Antigen unknown.

This sequence originates from a man between 60 and 75 years old in good health. This sequence joins TRBV20-1 and TRBJ2-3; 8 bases are shared with TRBD2. Material: blood. DNA of the CDR3: TGCAGTGCCCCCCTAGCGGGCCGCACAGATACGCAGTATTTT. Its translation: CSAPLAGRTDTQYF.